Presented here are 12 T cell receptor beta chains from one specimen sequenced in a study of control samples from healthy donors and cancer patients. Produced via immunoSEQ multiplex PCR; TCRdb's table is partial and in-frame only. The sample lists about 410,000 clones; around 90% were seen once. Sequencing input: PBMCs. These receptors came from a man aged 35 to 55 with head and neck cancer.

This rearrangement joins TRBV5-1 to TRBJ1-1; 9 bases fit TRBD1. Per germline, CDR1 SGHRS and CDR2 YFSETQ. The trim removed 4 bases at V and 1 base at J, leaving 5 bases unmatched. This CDR3 has 15 residues. DNA of the CDR3: TGCGCCAGCAGCCCTGGGACAGGGTGGAACACTGAAGCTTTCTTT. It codes for CASSPGTGWNTEAFF.

The rearrangement links TRBV9 to TRBJ1-2, with 8 nucleotides matching TRBD1. The V gene's germline CDR1 is SGDLS and CDR2 YYNGEE. The V segment lost 2 bases and the J segment 4 bases; nucleotides outside the gene matches: 13. The CDR3 loop spans 17 amino acids. The CDR3 reads CASSVDDRGAGVYGYTF. The CDR3 DNA reads as TGTGCCAGCAGCGTGGATGACAGGGGCGCTGGGGTCTATGGCTACACCTTC.

The chain links TRBV7-2 to TRBJ1-3; the match to TRBD1 covers 10 bases. Trimming took 5 bases from V and 6 from J; bases not matched to a gene: 7. The length of the CDR3 is 15 residues. Germline loops: CDR1 SGHTA, CDR2 FQGNSA. The CDR3 sequence: CASSADRGIVNTIYF. CDR3 DNA sequence: TGTGCCAGCAGCGCGGACAGGGGGATAGTAAACACCATATATTTT.

This rearrangement joins TRBV5-1 to TRBJ2-7; D unresolved. V lost 0 bases to trimming and J lost 0 bases, with 10 bases between them. CDR1 SGHRS and CDR2 YFSETQ come from the germline V gene. CDR3 length: 15 amino acids. The CDR3 here is CASSLGRGSSYEQYF. For the CDR3, the DNA is TGCGCCAGCAGCTTGGGAAGAGGCAGCTCCTACGAGCAGTACTTC.

J is TRBJ2-3 and V is TRBV10-1; no reliable D call. Deletions cut 3 bases from V and 4 bases from J, with 2 bases between. CDR3 length: 11 amino acids. Germline lookup yields CDR1 WNHNN and CDR2 SYGVQD (reference sequence). The CDR3 nucleotides are TGCGCCAGCAGTGACGCAGATACGCAGTATTTT. Its translation is CASSDADTQYF.

This clone was recorded once. The chain links TRBV2 to TRBJ1-6; 9 bases match TRBD1. V shed 4 bases and J 8 bases; nucleotides not matched to a gene: 9. The CDR3 is made up of 16 amino acids. Germline V CDR1 and CDR2: SNHLY, FYNNEI. The CDR3 here is CASSGFDDRGYSPLHF. CDR3 in DNA: TGTGCCAGCAGTGGCTTCGATGACAGGGGGTATTCACCCCTCCACTTT.

CDR3 bases: TGCGCCAGCAGCTTAGGTCTTGGATCCTACGAGCAGTACTTC. This translates into CASSLGLGSYEQYF. The chain employs TRBV5-1 and TRBJ2-7; D ambiguous. CDR3 length: 14 residues. Deletions cut 2 bases from V and 1 base from J, with 10 bases between. CDR1 and CDR2 from the germline V gene are SGHRS and YFSETQ.

This sequence joins TRBV28 and TRBJ2-4, with D possibly being TRBD2 (6 bases). V shed 4 bases and J shed 2 bases, with 15 bases lying between them. The CDR3 contains 16 residues. Germline values: CDR1 MDHEN, CDR2 SYDVKM. CDR3 DNA: TGTGCCAGCAGTTCCGGGGGAAGTAGGACCAAAAACATTCAGTACTTC. It specifies CASSSGGSRTKNIQYF.

The chain has TRBV5-1 and TRBJ2-3; the match to TRBD2 covers 14 bases. Trimming removed 4 bases from V and 6 bases from J; junction bases left unmatched: 16. The CDR3 has 19 amino acids. The germline V gene has CDR1 SGHRS and CDR2 YFSETQ. The CDR3 region is CASSAISGTSGRGRDTQYF. CDR3 coding DNA: TGCGCCAGCAGCGCGATCTCCGGGACTAGCGGGAGAGGCAGGGATACGCAGTATTTT.

The chain couples TRBV4-3 to TRBJ1-2, with D perhaps matching TRBD1 (5 bases). CDR3 length: 13 amino acids. Trimming removed 0 bases at V and 8 bases at J, with 10 bases between. From germline, CDR1 is LGHNA and CDR2 YSLEER. The CDR3 nucleotides read TGCGCCAGCAGCCAAGATGTAGGGACCGGCTACACCTTC. Protein product: CASSQDVGTGYTF.

In this sample, this clone turned up a few times. The DNA of the CDR3 is TGTGCCAGCAGGCCCTCCGGCGATGGCTACACCTTC. This codes for CASRPSGDGYTF. The genes are TRBV28 and TRBJ1-2; D unresolved. This CDR3 has 12 residues. Deletions cut 6 bases from V and 6 bases from J, with 11 bases between. Per the germline V gene, CDR1 is MDHEN and CDR2 is SYDVKM.

This chain joins TRBV7-2 and TRBJ1-1, with 8 bases identical to TRBD1. Germline V gene sequence: CDR1 SGHTA, CDR2 FQGNSA. J was trimmed by 9 bases and V by 7 bases; bases with no gene match: 10. The CDR3 is made up of 13 amino acids. The CDR3 protein is CASTPDRGGQAFF. Here the CDR3 DNA reads TGTGCCAGCACCCCCGACAGGGGCGGACAAGCTTTCTTT.